This is a list of T cell receptor beta chains from one sample in a study of T cell responses to AZD1222 COVID-19 vaccine. Only in-frame clones appear in the TCRdb table, and some are missing; sequencing was by immunoSEQ multiplex PCR. The sample shows some 150,000 clones, around 91% of them seen only once. Sequenced material: peripheral blood, taken on day 0 of AZD1222 vaccination. These receptors originate from an adult in good health. Both conserved end residues are part of each CDR3. The D gene is left open where the match is weak. Size values are once, few and many counts, or a class for expanded clones, and some rows have none.

TRBJ2-1 | . | TRBV27 | . | CASSLWGNEQFF | TGTGCCAGCAGTTTATGGGGCAATGAGCAGTTCTTC
TRBJ1-5 | . | TRBV15 | . | CATSRDEGISNQPQHF | TGTGCCACCAGCAGAGATGAGGGGATTAGCAATCAGCCCCAGCATTTT
TRBJ1-5 | . | TRBV7-9 | . | CASSLYNGNSNQPQHF | TGTGCCAGCAGCTTATATAACGGAAATAGCAATCAGCCCCAGCATTTT
TRBJ2-1 | . | TRBV7-2 | . | CASSIRDVRQFF | TGTGCCAGCAGCATCCGGGACGTCCGGCAGTTCTTC
TRBJ1-4 | . | TRBV28 | TRBD1 | CASSETGTGTHEKLFF | TGTGCCAGCAGTGAGACCGGGACAGGGACGCATGAAAAACTGTTTTTT
TRBJ1-1 | . | TRBV5-4 | . | CASSLVPIKNTEAFF | TGTGCCAGCAGCTTGGTTCCCATTAAGAACACTGAAGCTTTCTTT
TRBJ1-5 | . | TRBV30 | . | CAWKVSGPARQPQHF | TGTGCCTGGAAGGTGAGTGGCCCCGCCAGGCAGCCCCAGCATTTT
TRBJ2-5 | once | TRBV21-1 | . | CASRKDETQYF | TGTGCCAGCAGAAAGGATGAGACCCAGTACTTC
TRBJ1-2 | once | TRBV7-6 | . | CASSSQGFGYTF | TGTGCCAGCAGCTCACAGGGATTTGGCTACACCTTC
TRBJ2-1 | . | TRBV18 | TRBD1 | CASSPAYRGQYNEQFF | TGTGCCAGCTCACCGGCATACAGGGGGCAATACAATGAGCAGTTCTTC
TRBJ2-7 | . | TRBV6-5 | . | CASSYSTGSSYEQYF | TGTGCCAGCAGTTACTCCACAGGGAGCTCCTACGAGCAGTACTTC
TRBJ2-3 | . | TRBV5-1 | . | CASSLSLGADTQYF | TGCGCCAGCAGCTTGTCACTAGGCGCAGATACGCAGTATTTT
TRBJ1-4 | once | TRBV15 | TRBD1 | CATSRGTGLGPSNEKLFF | TGTGCCACCAGCAGGGGGACAGGGTTAGGGCCTTCTAATGAAAAACTGTTTTTT
TRBJ1-2 | few | TRBV6-1 | TRBD1 | CASSEGTGESSGYTF | TGTGCCAGCAGTGAAGGTACAGGGGAGAGCAGTGGCTACACCTTC
TRBJ1-5 | . | TRBV6-5 | TRBD1 | CASSYYRTGNQPQHF | TGTGCCAGCAGTTACTATCGGACAGGTAATCAGCCCCAGCATTTT
TRBJ2-7 | . | TRBV6-5 | TRBD1 | CASSTNRGEQYF | TGTGCCAGCAGTACCAACAGGGGCGAGCAGTACTTC